These T cell receptor beta chains were read from a single sample in a study of CD8 T cells in Susac syndrome. MiXCR, run by TCRdb on the immunoSEQ multiplex PCR reads, gives a single entry per CDR3 protein. Among fewer than 350,000 distinct CDR3 sequences listed, about 91% were seen once. Material: CD4+ T cells from PBMCs. These receptors originate from a human donor with multiple sclerosis. Each CDR3 is given with its conserved first and last residue. A D gene is named only where the DNA matches it firmly. Some rows mark clone size as missing; the rest say once, few, many or name a class of expanded clone.

TRBJ2-3 | NA | NA | TRBV3-1 | CASSQISGFTDTQYF | TGTGCCAGCAGCCAAATTAGCGGATTCACAGATACGCAGTATTTT
TRBJ1-1 | once | NA | TRBV25-1 | CASSELGGDGTEAFF | TGTGCCAGCAGTGAATTAGGTGGGGATGGCACTGAAGCTTTCTTT
TRBJ1-1 | once | NA | TRBV28 | CASRSGSNTEAFF | TGTGCCAGCAGGTCCGGGAGTAACACTGAAGCTTTCTTT
TRBJ1-1 | NA | NA | TRBV30 | CASDPGFLMNTEAFF | TGTGCCTCGGACCCAGGGTTCCTGATGAACACTGAAGCTTTCTTT
TRBJ2-7 | NA | TRBD1 | TRBV5-1 | CASSFNPFGQGYEQYF | TGCGCCAGCAGCTTCAACCCGTTCGGACAGGGGTACGAGCAGTACTTC
TRBJ2-1 | NA | TRBD2 | TRBV12-3/TRBV12-4 | CASSSLSGGPWNEQFF | TGTGCCAGCAGTTCCTTGAGCGGGGGGCCGTGGAATGAGCAGTTCTTC
TRBJ2-5 | NA | NA | TRBV30 | CAWSADTYQETQYF | TGTGCCTGGAGTGCGGACACGTACCAAGAGACCCAGTACTTC
TRBJ2-5 | NA | TRBD1 | TRBV7-2 | CASSSTGTGGETQYF | TGTGCCAGCAGCTCCACCGGGACAGGGGGAGAGACCCAGTACTTC
TRBJ2-5 | NA | TRBD2 | TRBV30 | CAWALAGVAYF | TGTGCCTGGGCATTAGCGGGAGTGGCGTACTTC
TRBJ2-3 | NA | NA | TRBV24-1 | CATSDPGRASTDTQYF | TGTGCCACCAGTGATCCGGGCCGAGCTTCCACAGATACGCAGTATTTT
TRBJ2-1 | NA | TRBD2 | TRBV19 | CASTPGASGGWNEQFF | TGTGCCAGTACCCCCGGAGCTAGCGGGGGCTGGAATGAGCAGTTCTTC
TRBJ2-2 | NA | NA | TRBV19 | CASRGETVLNTGELFF | TGTGCCAGTAGGGGGGAGACAGTCTTGAACACCGGGGAGCTGTTTTTT
TRBJ1-1 | NA | NA | TRBV18 | CASSPRYRLNTEAFF | TGTGCCAGCTCACCACGATACAGGCTGAACACTGAAGCTTTCTTT
TRBJ1-2 | NA | TRBD1 | TRBV29-1 | CSVDTGGYGYTF | TGCAGCGTTGACACAGGGGGCTATGGCTACACCTTC
TRBJ1-2 | NA | TRBD1 | TRBV2 | CASSKTGGGYGYTF | TGTGCCAGCAGTAAGACAGGGGGCGGCTATGGCTACACCTTC
TRBJ2-7 | NA | NA | TRBV6-5 | CASSYSLGNHEQYF | TGTGCCAGCAGTTACTCGTTGGGGAACCACGAGCAGTACTTC
TRBJ1-1 | NA | NA | TRBV28 | CASTQGGNTEAFF | TGTGCCAGCACGCAGGGAGGGAACACTGAAGCTTTCTTT